This T cell receptor (beta chain) is from a study of OX40 agonist ivuxolimab in advanced cancers. This clone was seen once. The repertoire was sequenced with immunoSEQ multiplex PCR; TCRdb's copy has only in-frame clones and lacks some. In the table there are approximately 82,000 clones, around 87% of which are singletons. With 5 bases clipped from V and 9 bases from J, the junction kept 12 bases outside the gene matches. The CDR3 is 15 amino acids. The germline CDR1 and CDR2 sequences are SGHAT and FQNNGV. Samples were taken at baseline and on day 1 of cycles 4 and 7. The chain carries TRBV11-2 and TRBJ2-1; 8 bases fit TRBD1. This clonotype was obtained from an adult with an advanced solid tumor such as melanoma, head and neck, liver or kidney cancer. Here the sequenced sample was CD4+ or CD8+ T cells sorted from blood, taken in a trial of the OX40 agonist ivuxolimab. CDR3 coding DNA: TGTGCCAGCAGCCGGACCTCGGCAGGGGGCAGTGAGCAGTTCTTC. Translation gives CASSRTSAGGSEQFF.